The rows below give T cell receptor beta chains drawn from one sample of a study of cytomegalovirus exposure and HLA in healthy donors. The table came from immunoSEQ multiplex PCR; TCRdb's copy has only in-frame clones and leaves some out. The repertoire holds 150,000 or so clones, just over 70% seen once, with 4.5% to 5% in the top ten. Sequencing input: PBMCs. These receptors originate from a man between 18 and 29 years old in good health and CMV-seropositive. The CDR3 runs from the conserved cysteine through the conserved F or W. The order of the fields is J gene, clone size, D gene, V gene, CDR3 DNA, CDR3 protein. D genes are given only for firm matches. Clone size is shown for a subset of rows, as once, few, many or a class of expanded clone.

TRBJ2-1 | - | - | TRBV27 | TGTGCCAGCAGCTTCTACAGGACCCACAATGAGCAGTTCTTC | CASSFYRTHNEQFF
TRBJ1-1 | once | - | TRBV4-2 | TGTGCCAGCAGCCAAATCAGTGTGAACACTGAAGCTTTCTTT | CASSQISVNTEAFF
TRBJ1-6 | - | - | TRBV5-6 | TGTGCCAGCAGCTTGGATGGGGTAGGGGCTTGGAATTCACCCCTCCACTTT | CASSLDGVGAWNSPLHF
TRBJ1-2 | - | - | TRBV11-2 | TGTGCCAGCAGCTTACAGGCGGGGGGCTATGGCTACACCTTC | CASSLQAGGYGYTF
TRBJ2-1 | - | TRBD2 | TRBV7-9 | TGTGCCAGCAGGCCGCCCACTAGCGGATACAATGAGCAGTTCTTC | CASRPPTSGYNEQFF
TRBJ2-4 | - | - | TRBV2 | TGTGCCAGCAGCCTTAGCGGCCGCAGAAACATTCAGTACTTC | CASSLSGRRNIQYF
TRBJ1-1 | - | - | TRBV19 | TGTGCCAGTAGTGCCACGGGGGGAGTGACTGAAGCTTTCTTT | CASSATGGVTEAFF
TRBJ1-1 | - | - | TRBV27 | TGTGCCAGCAGTTTATCATTGCGGGGGGCGCACGAAAAAAATGCTGAAGCTTTCTTT | CASSLSLRGAHEKNAEAFF
TRBJ1-4 | once | - | TRBV11-2 | TGTGCCAGCAGCCGAAACTTTAATGAAAAACTGTTTTTT | CASSRNFNEKLFF
TRBJ2-2 | - | - | TRBV4-1 | TGCGCCAGCAGCCCCCCTAGGGGCGCGAACACCGGGGAGCTGTTTTTT | CASSPPRGANTGELFF
TRBJ1-5 | - | TRBD1 | TRBV19 | TGTGCCAGTAACCCGACAGGGACCAATCAGCCCCAGCATTTT | CASNPTGTNQPQHF
TRBJ2-4 | - | TRBD2 | TRBV28 | TGTGCCAGCAGTTTGGGCAGGGAGGGCATTCAGTACTTC | CASSLGREGIQYF
TRBJ2-3 | - | - | TRBV19 | TGTGCCAGTAGTATCTCGGACAGTCGCACAGATACGCAGTATTTT | CASSISDSRTDTQYF
TRBJ1-2 | - | - | TRBV11-3 | TGTGCCAGCAGCTCTATTCTCGGGAGGGATGGCTACACCTTC | CASSSILGRDGYTF
TRBJ1-5 | - | - | TRBV5-1 | TGCGCCAGCAGCAACGGGGTAAACCAGCCCCAGCATTTT | CASSNGVNQPQHF
TRBJ2-2 | - | - | TRBV11-3 | TGTGCCAGCAGCTTAGGGGGGGCCGGGGAGCTGTTTTTT | CASSLGGAGELFF
TRBJ2-3 | few | - | TRBV7-2 | TGTGCCAGCAGCCCGATGACTAGCACAGATACGCAGTATTTT | CASSPMTSTDTQYF
TRBJ1-1 | - | - | TRBV5-5 | TGTGCCAGCAGGGCATTACAGGTACCCACTGAAGCTTTCTTT | CASRALQVPTEAFF
TRBJ1-3 | - | TRBD1 | TRBV7-6 | TGTGCCAGCAGCCGAGCCCAGGGGGCTGGAAACACCATATATTTT | CASSRAQGAGNTIYF
TRBJ1-1 | - | - | TRBV4-2 | TGTGCCAGCAGCCAAGTGTCAACTGGTGCCACTGAAGCTTTCTTT | CASSQVSTGATEAFF
TRBJ1-3 | - | - | TRBV28 | TGTGCCAGCAGTACCTGGCCCAGGTCTCGGAACACCATATATTTT | CASSTWPRSRNTIYF
TRBJ2-1 | once | - | TRBV7-9 | TGTGCCAGCAGCGTCGACAACAACAATGAGCAGTTCTTC | CASSVDNNNEQFF
TRBJ1-5 | - | TRBD1 | TRBV4-2 | TGTGCCAGCAGCTCAGACAGGGGTCAGCCCCAGCATTTT | CASSSDRGQPQHF
TRBJ1-1 | few | - | TRBV18 | TGTGCCAGCTCAGATGACAGGAACACTGAAGCTTTCTTT | CASSDDRNTEAFF